This TCR beta chain was found in a study of ipilimumab plus nivolumab after autologous stem cell transplantation. Study-wide context: Typical patient got 5 ipilimumab doses and roughly 8 nivolumab doses (median). General study points: Authors suggest TCR repertoire, Treg phenotype and gut microbiota support further study.

Data came from immunoSEQ multiplex PCR; TCRdb stores just in-frame clones and leaves some out. The table includes some 87,000 clones, approximately 86% detected once. A note on this clone: Antigen specificity is unknown.

The clonotype originates from a male donor with diffuse large B-cell lymphoma. The material was PBMCs, obtained in a trial of ipilimumab plus nivolumab as post-transplant consolidation.

CDR3 loop: CASSSGQGGNTIYF. The CDR3 DNA follows: TGTGCCAGCAGCTCGGGACAGGGGGGAAACACCATATATTTT. The rearrangement links TRBV7-2 to TRBJ1-3, with 10 bases that match TRBD1. Germline values: CDR1 SGHTA, CDR2 FQGNSA. Losses at the gene ends were 4 bases for V and 4 bases for J; bases not matched to a gene: 1. The CDR3 runs 14 residues.